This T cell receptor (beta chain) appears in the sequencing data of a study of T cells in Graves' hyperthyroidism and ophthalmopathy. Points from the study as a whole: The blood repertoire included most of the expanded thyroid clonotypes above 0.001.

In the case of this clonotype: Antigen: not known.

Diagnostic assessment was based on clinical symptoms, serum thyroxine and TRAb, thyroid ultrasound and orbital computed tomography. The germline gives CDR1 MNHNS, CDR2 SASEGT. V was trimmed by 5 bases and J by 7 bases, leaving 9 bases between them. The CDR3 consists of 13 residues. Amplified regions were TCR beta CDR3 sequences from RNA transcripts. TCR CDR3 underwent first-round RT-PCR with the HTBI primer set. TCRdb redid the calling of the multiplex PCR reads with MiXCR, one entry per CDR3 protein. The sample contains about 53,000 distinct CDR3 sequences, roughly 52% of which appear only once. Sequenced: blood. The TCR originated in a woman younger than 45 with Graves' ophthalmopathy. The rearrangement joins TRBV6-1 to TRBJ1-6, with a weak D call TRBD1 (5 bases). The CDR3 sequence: CASSRGGNSPLHF. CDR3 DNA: TGTGCCAGCAGTAGGGGTGGGAATTCACCCCTCCACTTT.